This T cell receptor (beta chain) was identified in a study of identical twins. General study results and limits: Without tracking the same donors, conclusions rested on cross-sectional statistical analysis. Out-of-frame alpha sequences common to twins exhibited a surplus of low generation probability. Insertions were reduced in abundant cord blood beta clonotypes but not in memory repertoires.

J was trimmed by 6 bases and V by 2 bases; bases with no gene match: 5. The germline CDR1 and CDR2 sequences are SGHRS and YFSETQ. The CDR3 loop spans 14 amino acids. For this clonotype: Its antigen is currently unknown.

Every one of the donors was a healthy Caucasian. TCRdb itself ran the 5' RACE reads through MiXCR, one entry per CDR3 protein. Of about 810,000 distinct CDR3 sequences listed, over 9% are singletons. This same sample was also taken into another study, of yellow fever vaccine responses in identical twins.

V and J are TRBV5-1 and TRBJ2-1; 7 bases line up with TRBD1. Sequenced material: PBMCs. The TCR was taken from a woman younger than 35 in good health. The CDR3 bases are TGCGCCAGCAGCTTTTTGTCAGGGGGCAATGAGCAGTTCTTC. Translated: CASSFLSGGNEQFF.